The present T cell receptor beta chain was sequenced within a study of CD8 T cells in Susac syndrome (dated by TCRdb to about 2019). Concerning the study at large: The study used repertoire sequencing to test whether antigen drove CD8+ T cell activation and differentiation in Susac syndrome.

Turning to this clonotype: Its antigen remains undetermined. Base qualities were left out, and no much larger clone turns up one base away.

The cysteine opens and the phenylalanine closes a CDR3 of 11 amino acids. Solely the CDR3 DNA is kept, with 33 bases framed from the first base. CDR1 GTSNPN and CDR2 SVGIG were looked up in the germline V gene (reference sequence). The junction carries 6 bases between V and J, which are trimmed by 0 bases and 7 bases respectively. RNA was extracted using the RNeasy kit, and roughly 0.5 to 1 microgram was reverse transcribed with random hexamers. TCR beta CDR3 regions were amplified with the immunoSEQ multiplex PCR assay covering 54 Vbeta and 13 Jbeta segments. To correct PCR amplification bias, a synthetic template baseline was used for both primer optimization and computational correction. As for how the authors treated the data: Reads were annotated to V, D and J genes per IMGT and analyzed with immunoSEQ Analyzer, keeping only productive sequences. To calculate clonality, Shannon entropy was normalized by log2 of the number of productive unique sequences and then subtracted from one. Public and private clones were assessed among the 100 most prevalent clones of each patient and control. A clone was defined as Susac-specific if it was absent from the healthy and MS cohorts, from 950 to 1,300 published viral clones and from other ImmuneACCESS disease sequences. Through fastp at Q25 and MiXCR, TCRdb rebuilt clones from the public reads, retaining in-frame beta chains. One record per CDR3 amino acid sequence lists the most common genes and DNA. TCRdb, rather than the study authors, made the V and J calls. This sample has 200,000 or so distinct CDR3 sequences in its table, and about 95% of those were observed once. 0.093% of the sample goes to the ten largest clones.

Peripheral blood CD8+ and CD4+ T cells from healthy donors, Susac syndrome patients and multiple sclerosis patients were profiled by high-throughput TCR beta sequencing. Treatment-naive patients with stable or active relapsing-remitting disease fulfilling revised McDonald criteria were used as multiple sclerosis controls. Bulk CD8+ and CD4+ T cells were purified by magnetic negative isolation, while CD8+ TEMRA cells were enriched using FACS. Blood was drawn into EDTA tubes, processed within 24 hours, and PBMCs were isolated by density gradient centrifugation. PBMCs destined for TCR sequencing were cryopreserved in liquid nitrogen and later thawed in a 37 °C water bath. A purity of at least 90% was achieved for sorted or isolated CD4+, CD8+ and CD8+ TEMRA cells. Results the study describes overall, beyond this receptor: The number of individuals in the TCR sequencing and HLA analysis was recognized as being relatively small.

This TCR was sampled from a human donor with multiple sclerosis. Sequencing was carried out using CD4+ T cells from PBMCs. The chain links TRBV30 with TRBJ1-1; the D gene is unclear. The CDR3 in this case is CAWSVRGEAFF. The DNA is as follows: TGTGCCTGGAGTGTACGCGGTGAAGCTTTCTTT. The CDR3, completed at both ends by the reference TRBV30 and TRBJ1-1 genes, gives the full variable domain SQTIHQWPATLVQPVGSPLSLECTVEGTSNPNLYWYRQAAGRGLQLLFYSVGIGQISSEVPQNLSASRPQDRQFILSSKKLLLSDSGFYLCAWSVRGEAFFGQGTRLTVV.